Following are 27 T cell receptor beta chains from one sample sequenced in a study of response to subunit inactivated influenza vaccine. TCRdb ran MiXCR on the RT-PCR reads and lists one entry per CDR3 protein. The data show 500,000 to 650,000 distinct CDR3 sequences, about 7.6% seen once. Here the sequenced sample was PBMCs from blood, taken around 25 months after vaccination. The receptors originated from a man between 50 and 69 years old who received an inactivated influenza vaccine.

This clonotype was recorded a few times. The rearrangement uses TRBV25-1 and TRBJ1-3, with D unresolved. Germline CDR1 and CDR2: MGHDK and SYGVNS. The CDR3 is 15 residues long. V lost 3 bases and J lost 0, with 9 bases in between. The CDR3 region is CASSDSLVSGNTIYF. CDR3 coding DNA: TGTGCCAGCAGTGACAGCCTGGTCTCTGGAAACACCATATATTTT.

This clonotype has a handful of counts. This rearrangement joins TRBV2 to TRBJ2-2; 9 positions agree with TRBD1. Germline CDR1 SNHLY, CDR2 FYNNEI. V shed 4 bases and J 5 bases; nucleotides not matched to a gene: 5. The CDR3 is 15 amino acids. The CDR3 sequence: CASSGDRVTTGELFF. CDR3 in DNA: TGTGCCAGCAGTGGGGACAGGGTTACGACCGGGGAGCTGTTTTTT.

This chain connects TRBV2 to TRBJ1-5, with D possibly matching TRBD1 (5 bases). Germline V gene lookup returns CDR1 SNHLY and CDR2 FYNNEI. V was shortened by 3 bases and J by 9 bases, with 15 bases between the two germline ends. The CDR3 extends over 14 amino acids. CDR3 coding DNA: TGTGCCAGCAGTGATGGGGGAGGGCGGGGGCCCCAGCATTTT. Its protein product is CASSDGGGRGPQHF.

This clonotype was counted at least ten times. The chain employs TRBV5-1 and TRBJ2-1; D not resolved. Germline V gene lookup returns CDR1 SGHRS and CDR2 YFSETQ. V lost 4 bases to trimming and J lost 4 bases, with 9 bases between them. The CDR3 contains 13 residues. The CDR3 bases are TGCGCCAGCAGCGTCCCCACTTACAATGAGCAGTTCTTC. As protein: CASSVPTYNEQFF.

This clonotype was seen a handful of times. J is TRBJ1-4 and V is TRBV29-1; D may be TRBD1 (6 bases). Germline V gene lookup returns CDR1 SQVTM and CDR2 ANQGSEA. CDR3 length: 13 amino acids. The V end lost 0 bases, the J end lost 7 bases, and 9 bases lay between the germline ends. CDR3 in amino acids: CSVEEQGGEKLFF. DNA of the CDR3: TGCAGCGTTGAAGAACAGGGAGGTGAAAAACTGTTTTTT.

There are many counts of this clonotype. The V call is TRBV5-1, the J call TRBJ2-2; D perhaps matches TRBD1 (6 bases). This CDR3 spans 18 amino acids. Trimming removed 5 bases at V and 0 bases at J, with 20 bases between. Germline V gene data show CDR1 as SGHRS and CDR2 as YFSETQ. DNA of the CDR3: TGCGCCAGCAGGCAAGACACTTGGGGGCCCTCGAACACCGGGGAGCTGTTTTTT. Its translation is CASRQDTWGPSNTGELFF.

The table lists this clonotype with a few counts. The gene calls are TRBV20-1 and TRBJ1-2; D is perhaps TRBD1 (5 bases). V was shortened by 3 bases and J by 3 bases, with 11 bases between the two germline ends. The CDR3 has 13 residues. Germline V lookup: CDR1 DFQATT, CDR2 SNEGSKA (reference sequence). DNA for the CDR3: TGCAGTGCTAGTGATCTGGGGGACTATGGCTACACCTTC. Translation gives CSASDLGDYGYTF.

The genes are TRBV10-3 and TRBJ2-3; D is unclear. V shed 6 bases and J shed 5 bases, with 6 bases lying between them. The CDR3 contains 11 residues. Germline V gives CDR1 ENHRY, CDR2 SYGVKD. CDR3 DNA sequence: TGTGCCATCAGCGGCGGAGATACGCAGTATTTT. Translation gives CAISGGDTQYF.

The rearrangement uses TRBV12-3 or TRBV12-4 and TRBJ1-2; 7 bases are shared with TRBD1. This CDR3 is built from 15 residues. V trimming: 3 bases; J trimming: 0 bases; junction bases outside the gene matches: 4. CDR3 sequence: CASSLTGRANYGYTF. The CDR3 coding sequence is TGTGCCAGCAGTTTGACAGGGAGAGCTAACTATGGCTACACCTTC.

In this sample, this clonotype turned up many times. The genes are TRBV10-2 and TRBJ1-1, with D perhaps TRBD1 (5 bases). CDR1 and CDR2 from the germline V gene are WSHSY and SAAADI. The CDR3 is 12 residues long. With 4 bases removed from V and 4 bases from J, the gap between germline ends came to 7 bases. The CDR3 loop reads CASSGQFTEAFF. For the CDR3, the DNA is TGCGCCAGCAGTGGACAGTTCACTGAAGCTTTCTTT.

Points on this clonotype: It is likely a read error, because the conserved phenylalanine at the end of the CDR3 is missing. The chain carries TRBV27 and TRBJ2-7, with D perhaps matching TRBD1 (6 bases). CDR1 and CDR2 (germline): MNHEY, SMNVEV (reference sequence). CDR3 length: 14 residues. V dropped 5 bases and J dropped 0 bases, with 11 bases sitting between them. The CDR3 DNA follows: TGTGCCAGCAGTGACAGGTGGAGCTCCTACGAGCAGTACTGC. This encodes CASSDRWSSYEQYC.

This clonotype turned up a few times. This chain connects TRBV2 to TRBJ2-1; TRBD1 might be the D (6 bases). The CDR3 covers 16 residues. V lost 3 bases and J 5 bases, leaving 17 bases between the germline ends. Germline CDR1 and CDR2: SNHLY and FYNNEI. The CDR3 is CASSERSIRGNNEQFF. The CDR3 DNA follows: TGTGCCAGCAGTGAGCGGTCCATAAGGGGGAACAATGAGCAGTTCTTC. Using reference TRBV2 and TRBJ2-1 for the parts outside the CDR3, the full variable domain is EPEVTQTPSHQVTQMGQEVILRCVPISNHLYFYWYRQILGQKVEFLVSFYNNEISEKSEIFDDQFSVERPDGSNFTLKIRSTKLEDSAMYFCASSERSIRGNNEQFFGPGTRLTVL.

The CDR3 reads CASSPDRGVFNEQFF. The CDR3 bases are TGTGCCAGCAGCCCGGACAGGGGTGTTTTCAATGAGCAGTTCTTC. The genes are TRBV6-2 or TRBV6-3 and TRBJ2-1, with TRBD1 matching over 9 bases. Germline assignment: CDR1 MNHEY and CDR2 SVGEGT. With V trimmed by 6 bases and J by 6 bases, 9 bases remained unmatched. The CDR3 extends over 15 amino acids.

The CDR3 sequence is CSVGGTRVKGGQFF. The CDR3 coding sequence is TGCAGCGTCGGAGGGACAAGGGTAAAAGGGGGGCAGTTCTTC. V and J are TRBV29-1 and TRBJ2-1, with D perhaps assigned TRBD1 or TRBD2 (6 bases each). The CDR3 loop spans 14 amino acids. Trimming shortened V by 6 bases and J by 12 bases, and 24 bases separated the two germline ends. Germline CDR1 SQVTM, CDR2 ANQGSEA.

This rearrangement joins TRBV4-3 to TRBJ1-1, with D unresolved. The CDR3 length is 14 residues. The germline V gene encodes CDR1 LGHNA and CDR2 YSLEER. Trimming removed 0 bases at V and 5 bases at J, with 10 bases between. The CDR3, as DNA: TGCGCCAGCAGCCAAGATTTCTGGGGAACTGAAGCTTTCTTT. Translating it yields CASSQDFWGTEAFF.

The V call is TRBV3-1, the J call TRBJ2-5; D might be TRBD2 (5 bases). The length of the CDR3 is 14 residues. Germline CDR1 LGHDT, CDR2 YNNKEL (reference sequence). The V and J ends lost 5 bases and 2 bases respectively, with 12 bases between them. The CDR3 protein is CASSSRTGQETQYF. The CDR3 DNA reads TGTGCCAGCAGCAGCCGGACGGGGCAAGAGACCCAGTACTTC.

This clonotype turned up a few times. The CDR3 DNA follows: TGTGCCAGCAGTGGCGGAGCGCGACAATATAACAATGAGCAGTTCTTC. Its translation: CASSGGARQYNNEQFF. J is TRBJ2-1 and V is TRBV6-5; D is ambiguous. The ends were cut back, 5 bases at V and 5 bases at J, with 19 bases in the middle. CDR1 is MNHEY, CDR2 SVGAGI, per germline. The CDR3 is made up of 16 amino acids.

This clonotype was picked up a small number of times. The J gene is TRBJ2-1, the V gene TRBV5-6; TRBD2 is a possible D gene (6 bases). This CDR3 is 16 amino acids long. Germline loops: CDR1 SGHDT, CDR2 YYEEEE. Deletions cut 0 bases from V and 4 bases from J, with 14 bases between. DNA for the CDR3: TGTGCCAGCAGCTTGGTTTTTAGCGGAACTTACAATGAGCAGTTCTTC. Residues: CASSLVFSGTYNEQFF.

This clonotype was counted many times. V gene TRBV24-1 combines with J gene TRBJ1-5; D uncertain. Germline-derived CDR1 and CDR2 are KGHDR and SFDVKD. V dropped 3 bases and J dropped 4 bases, with 6 bases sitting between them. The CDR3 runs 13 residues. CDR3 nucleotides: TGTGCCACCAGTGATGGCAGGAATCAGCCCCAGCATTTT. This gives the protein CATSDGRNQPQHF.

The chain recombines TRBV6-1 with TRBJ1-3; 7 bases map to TRBD1. From germline, CDR1 is MNHNS and CDR2 SASEGT. Trimming cost V 6 bases and J 5 bases; bases outside gene matches: 7. CDR3 length equals 14 residues. In DNA, the CDR3 is TGTGCCAGCAGGACAGGGTCCCGCAGAAACACCATATATTTT. Translating gives CASRTGSRRNTIYF.

This clonotype was observed many times. The rearrangement joins TRBV20-1 to TRBJ2-2; TRBD2 matches at 11 bases. Trimming cost V 6 bases and J 4 bases; bases outside gene matches: 4. The CDR3 sequence is 14 residues long. From germline, CDR1 is DFQATT and CDR2 SNEGSKA (reference sequence). The CDR3 loop is CSALAGGPTGELFF. CDR3 in DNA: TGCAGTGCGTTAGCGGGAGGGCCCACCGGGGAGCTGTTTTTT.

This clonotype has a handful of counts. CDR3 protein: CAISDPGTSGGEQFF. In DNA form, the CDR3 reads TGTGCCATCAGTGACCCCGGGACTAGCGGGGGGGAGCAGTTCTTC. The chain is built from TRBV10-3 and TRBJ2-1; 15 bases are shared with TRBD2. Trimming took 3 bases from V and 10 from J; bases not matched to a gene: 4. Germline V gene sequence: CDR1 ENHRY, CDR2 SYGVKD. This CDR3 comprises 15 residues.

This clonotype has just a few counts. The V and J genes are TRBV11-1 and TRBJ2-1, with TRBD2 matching 8 bases. The CDR3 runs 18 residues. V shed 1 base, J shed 1 base, and the junction held 9 bases outside the gene matches. Germline V gene data show CDR1 as SGHAT and CDR2 as FQDESV (reference sequence). CDR3 bases: TGTGCCAGCAGCTTAGGATTTGCGGGAGGAATTTCCTACAATGAGCAGTTCTTC. Its protein product is CASSLGFAGGISYNEQFF.

This clonotype came up a few times. The chain joins TRBV28 to TRBJ1-2, with D possibly being TRBD1 (6 bases). The germline gives CDR1 MDHEN, CDR2 SYDVKM. This CDR3 has 13 residues. Trimming pared 6 bases from V and 2 bases from J, leaving 10 bases between. This CDR3 reads CASRDSVNYGYTF. In DNA, the CDR3 is TGTGCCAGCAGGGACAGCGTAAACTATGGCTACACCTTC.

This clonotype was recorded at least ten times. This rearrangement joins TRBV5-5 to TRBJ2-1, with D perhaps TRBD2 (6 bases). V gave up 5 bases and J gave up 7 bases, with 13 bases separating them. From germline, CDR1 is SGHKS and CDR2 YYEKEE (reference sequence). The length of the CDR3 is 13 residues. The DNA of the CDR3 is TGTGCCAGCAGGTTAGGAGGGGAAAATGAGCAGTTCTTC. It codes for CASRLGGENEQFF.

Many counts were recorded for this clonotype. The CDR3 DNA sequence: TGCAGCGTTACCGATCTGCGGGTCCAAGAGACCCAGTACTTC. It translates to CSVTDLRVQETQYF. The rearrangement links TRBV29-1 to TRBJ2-5; the D gene is possibly TRBD2 (5 bases). The germline CDR1 and CDR2 sequences are SQVTM and ANQGSEA. The CDR3 sequence is 14 residues long. The germline V and J ends were trimmed by 5 bases and 1 base, with 14 bases remaining between them.

A few counts support this clonotype. The chain has TRBV20-1 and TRBJ2-1, with 7 bases fitting TRBD2. CDR3 length: 17 residues. CDR1 is DFQATT and CDR2 is SNEGSKA in the germline V gene (reference sequence). With 4 bases clipped from V and 8 bases from J, the junction kept 20 bases outside the gene matches. Written as DNA, the CDR3 is TGCAGTGCTACGTCGGGGAGCGGGATAACGTATTCGGATGAGCAGTTCTTC. Translation: CSATSGSGITYSDEQFF.